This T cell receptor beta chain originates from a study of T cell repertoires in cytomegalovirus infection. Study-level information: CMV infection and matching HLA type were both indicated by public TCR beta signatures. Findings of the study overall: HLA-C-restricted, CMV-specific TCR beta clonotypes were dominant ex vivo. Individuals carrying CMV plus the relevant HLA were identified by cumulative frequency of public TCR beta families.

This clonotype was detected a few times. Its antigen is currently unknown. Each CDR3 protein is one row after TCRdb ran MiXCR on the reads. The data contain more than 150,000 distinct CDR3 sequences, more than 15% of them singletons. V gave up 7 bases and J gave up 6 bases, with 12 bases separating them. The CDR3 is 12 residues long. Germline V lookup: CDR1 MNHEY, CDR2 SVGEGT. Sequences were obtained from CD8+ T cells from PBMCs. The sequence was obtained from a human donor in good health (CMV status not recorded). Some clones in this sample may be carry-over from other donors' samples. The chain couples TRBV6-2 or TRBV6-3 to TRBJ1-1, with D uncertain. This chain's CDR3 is CASTNPGAEAFF. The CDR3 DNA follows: TGTGCCAGCACCAACCCCGGCGCTGAAGCTTTCTTT.